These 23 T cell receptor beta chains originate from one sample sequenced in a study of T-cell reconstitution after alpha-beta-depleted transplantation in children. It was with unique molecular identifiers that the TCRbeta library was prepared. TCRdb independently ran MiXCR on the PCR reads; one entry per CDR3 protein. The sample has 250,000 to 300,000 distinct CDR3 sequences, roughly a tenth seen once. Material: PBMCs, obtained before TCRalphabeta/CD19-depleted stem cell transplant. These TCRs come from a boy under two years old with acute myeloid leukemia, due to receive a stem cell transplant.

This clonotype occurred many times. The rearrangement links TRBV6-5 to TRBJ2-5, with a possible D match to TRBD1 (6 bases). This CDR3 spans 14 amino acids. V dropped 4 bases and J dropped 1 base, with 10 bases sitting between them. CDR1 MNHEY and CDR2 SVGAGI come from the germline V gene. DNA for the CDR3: TGTGCCAGCAGTTCCCCAGGGGCCCAAGAGACCCAGTACTTC. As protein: CASSSPGAQETQYF.

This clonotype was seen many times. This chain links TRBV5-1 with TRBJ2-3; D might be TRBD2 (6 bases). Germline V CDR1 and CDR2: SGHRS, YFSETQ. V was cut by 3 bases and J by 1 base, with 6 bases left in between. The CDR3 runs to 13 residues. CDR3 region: CASSSSGTDTQYF. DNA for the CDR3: TGCGCCAGCAGCTCTAGCGGCACAGATACGCAGTATTTT.

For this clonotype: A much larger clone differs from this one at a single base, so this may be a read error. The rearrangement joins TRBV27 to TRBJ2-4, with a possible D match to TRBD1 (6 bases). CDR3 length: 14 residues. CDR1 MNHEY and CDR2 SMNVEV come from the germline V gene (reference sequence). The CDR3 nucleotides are TGTGCCACCAGTCTCCTCGGACAGAAAAACATTCAGTACTTC. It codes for CATSLLGQKNIQYF.

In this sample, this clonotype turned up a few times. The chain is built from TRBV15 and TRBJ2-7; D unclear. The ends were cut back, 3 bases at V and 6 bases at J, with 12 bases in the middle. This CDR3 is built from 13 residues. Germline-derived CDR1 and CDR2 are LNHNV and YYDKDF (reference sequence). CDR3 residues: CATSRDLPLEQYF. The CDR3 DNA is TGTGCCACCAGCAGGGACCTCCCTCTCGAGCAGTACTTC. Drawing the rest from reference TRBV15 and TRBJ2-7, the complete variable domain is DAMVIQNPRYQVTQFGKPVTLSCSQTLNHNVMYWYQQKSSQAPKLLFHYYDKDFNNEADTPDNFQSRRPNTSFCFLDIRSPGLGDTAMYLCATSRDLPLEQYFGPGTRLTVT.

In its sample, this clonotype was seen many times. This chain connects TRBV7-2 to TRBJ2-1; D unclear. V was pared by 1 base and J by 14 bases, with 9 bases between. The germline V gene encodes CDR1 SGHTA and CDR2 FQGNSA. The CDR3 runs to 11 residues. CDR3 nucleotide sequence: TGTGCCAGCAGCTTAGTTACCAATGAGTTCTTC. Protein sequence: CASSLVTNEFF.

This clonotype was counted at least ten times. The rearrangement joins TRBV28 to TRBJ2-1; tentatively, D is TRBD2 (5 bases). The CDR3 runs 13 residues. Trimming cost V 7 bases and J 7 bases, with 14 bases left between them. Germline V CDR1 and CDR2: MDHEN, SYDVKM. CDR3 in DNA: TGTGCCAGCAAAAGAATCAGAGGGAATGAGCAGTTCTTC. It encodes CASKRIRGNEQFF.

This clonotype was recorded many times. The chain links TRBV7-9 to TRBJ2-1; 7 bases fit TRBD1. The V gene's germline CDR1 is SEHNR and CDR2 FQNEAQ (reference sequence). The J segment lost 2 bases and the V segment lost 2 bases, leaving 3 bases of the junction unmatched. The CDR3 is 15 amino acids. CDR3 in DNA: TGTGCCAGCAGCTTATTGGGGACAGCCTACAATGAGCAGTTCTTC. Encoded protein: CASSLLGTAYNEQFF.

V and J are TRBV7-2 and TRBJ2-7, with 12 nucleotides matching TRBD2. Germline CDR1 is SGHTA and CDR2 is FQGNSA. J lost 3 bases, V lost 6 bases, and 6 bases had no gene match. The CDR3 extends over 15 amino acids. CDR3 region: CASRPLAGGRYEQYF. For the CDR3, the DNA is TGTGCCAGCAGACCGCTAGCGGGGGGGCGCTACGAGCAGTACTTC.

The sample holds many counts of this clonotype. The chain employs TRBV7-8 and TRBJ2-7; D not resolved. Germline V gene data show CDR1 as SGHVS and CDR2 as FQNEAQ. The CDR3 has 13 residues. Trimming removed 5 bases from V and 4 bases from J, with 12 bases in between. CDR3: CASSDTPFYEQYF. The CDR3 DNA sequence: TGTGCCAGCAGCGATACCCCTTTTTACGAGCAGTACTTC.

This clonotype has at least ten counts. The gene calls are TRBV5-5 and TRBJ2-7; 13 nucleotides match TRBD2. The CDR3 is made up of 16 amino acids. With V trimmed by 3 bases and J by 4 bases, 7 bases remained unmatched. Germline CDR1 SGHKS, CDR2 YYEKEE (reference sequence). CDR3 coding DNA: TGTGCCAGCAGCTACGGACTAGCGGGGGTTACTTACGAGCAGTACTTC. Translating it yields CASSYGLAGVTYEQYF.

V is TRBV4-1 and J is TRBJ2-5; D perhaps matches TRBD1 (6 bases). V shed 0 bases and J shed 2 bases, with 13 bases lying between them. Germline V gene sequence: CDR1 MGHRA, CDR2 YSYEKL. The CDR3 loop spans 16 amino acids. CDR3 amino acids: CASSQDQRTVQETQYF. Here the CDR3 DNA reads TGCGCCAGCAGCCAAGACCAACGGACAGTTCAAGAGACCCAGTACTTC.

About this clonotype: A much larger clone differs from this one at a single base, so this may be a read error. CDR3: CASRHGPSSGNPIYF. The CDR3 coding sequence is TGTGCCAGCAGGCACGGACCGAGCTCTGGAAACCCCATATATTTT. The V and J genes are TRBV12-3 or TRBV12-4 and TRBJ1-3; D ambiguous. This CDR3 spans 15 amino acids.

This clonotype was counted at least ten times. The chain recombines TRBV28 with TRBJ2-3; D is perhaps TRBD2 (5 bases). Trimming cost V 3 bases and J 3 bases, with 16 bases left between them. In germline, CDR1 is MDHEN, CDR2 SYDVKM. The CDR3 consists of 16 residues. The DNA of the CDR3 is TGTGCCAGCAGTTTTCCCGGATTTGGGAGTACAGATACGCAGTATTTT. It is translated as CASSFPGFGSTDTQYF.

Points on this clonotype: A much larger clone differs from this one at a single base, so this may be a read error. For the CDR3, the DNA is TGTGCCACCAGCAGGCGGACAGGGCTGGCAGATACGCAGTATTTT. Protein: CATSRRTGLADTQYF. The chain recombines TRBV15 with TRBJ2-3, with TRBD1 matching over 8 bases. Germline trimming cut 3 bases from V and 4 bases from J; bases unmatched to any gene: 6. The CDR3 totals 15 residues. Looked up from germline, CDR1 is LNHNV and CDR2 is YYDKDF (reference sequence).

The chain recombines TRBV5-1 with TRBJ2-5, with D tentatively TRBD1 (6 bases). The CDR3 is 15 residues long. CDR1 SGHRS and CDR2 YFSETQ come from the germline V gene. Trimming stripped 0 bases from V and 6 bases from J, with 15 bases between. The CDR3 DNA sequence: TGCGCCAGCAGCTTGGCCACCCAGGGGCGAAAGACCCAGTACTTC. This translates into CASSLATQGRKTQYF.

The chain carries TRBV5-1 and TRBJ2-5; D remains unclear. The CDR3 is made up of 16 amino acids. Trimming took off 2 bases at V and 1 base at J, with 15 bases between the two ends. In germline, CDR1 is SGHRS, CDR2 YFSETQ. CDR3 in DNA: TGCGCCAGCAGCTTTGGGCCCCTTGGGTTCCAAGAGACCCAGTACTTC. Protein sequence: CASSFGPLGFQETQYF.

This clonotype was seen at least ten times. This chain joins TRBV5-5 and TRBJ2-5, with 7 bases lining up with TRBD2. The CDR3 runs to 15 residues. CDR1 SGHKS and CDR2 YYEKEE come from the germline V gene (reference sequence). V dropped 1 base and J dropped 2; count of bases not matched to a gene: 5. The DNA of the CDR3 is TGTGCCAGCAGCTTGCCGGGGGGTCGACAAGAGACCCAGTACTTC. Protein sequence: CASSLPGGRQETQYF.

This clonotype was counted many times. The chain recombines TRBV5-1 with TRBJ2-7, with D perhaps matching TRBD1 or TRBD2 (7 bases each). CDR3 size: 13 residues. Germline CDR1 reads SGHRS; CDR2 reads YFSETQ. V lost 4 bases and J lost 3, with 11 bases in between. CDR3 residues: CASSPRGGYEQYF. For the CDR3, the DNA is TGCGCCAGCAGCCCCAGGGGGGGCTACGAGCAGTACTTC.

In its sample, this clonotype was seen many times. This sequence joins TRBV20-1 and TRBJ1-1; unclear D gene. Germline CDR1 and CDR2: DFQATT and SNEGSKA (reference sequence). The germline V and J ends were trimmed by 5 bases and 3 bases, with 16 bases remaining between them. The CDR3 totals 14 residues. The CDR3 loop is CSAFPTQPYTEAFF. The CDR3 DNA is TGCAGTGCTTTTCCGACACAGCCTTACACTGAAGCTTTCTTT.

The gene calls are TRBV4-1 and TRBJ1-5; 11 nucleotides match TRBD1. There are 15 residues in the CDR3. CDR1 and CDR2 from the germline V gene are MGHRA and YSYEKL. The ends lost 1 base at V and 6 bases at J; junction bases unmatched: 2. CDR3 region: CASSQGGQGGQPQHF. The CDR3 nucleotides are TGCGCCAGCAGCCAAGGGGGACAGGGGGGTCAGCCCCAGCATTTT.

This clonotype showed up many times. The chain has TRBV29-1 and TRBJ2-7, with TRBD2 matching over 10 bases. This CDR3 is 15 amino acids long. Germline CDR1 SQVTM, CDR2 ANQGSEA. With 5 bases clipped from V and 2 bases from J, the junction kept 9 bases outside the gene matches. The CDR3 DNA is TGCAGCGTTAATGCCCCTAGCGGGAGTGCCTACGAGCAGTACTTC. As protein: CSVNAPSGSAYEQYF.

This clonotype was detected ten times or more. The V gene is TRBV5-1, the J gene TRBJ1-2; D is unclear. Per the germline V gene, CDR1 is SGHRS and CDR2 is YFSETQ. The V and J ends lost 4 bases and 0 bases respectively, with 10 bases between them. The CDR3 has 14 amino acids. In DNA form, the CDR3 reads TGCGCCAGCAGCCTTCGGAGTTCTAACTATGGCTACACCTTC. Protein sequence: CASSLRSSNYGYTF.

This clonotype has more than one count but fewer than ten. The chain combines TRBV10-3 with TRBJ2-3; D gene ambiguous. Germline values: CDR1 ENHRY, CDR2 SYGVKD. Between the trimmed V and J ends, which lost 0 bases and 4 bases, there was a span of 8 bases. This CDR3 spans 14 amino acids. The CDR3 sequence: CAISESAPPDTQYF. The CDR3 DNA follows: TGTGCCATCAGTGAGTCGGCACCCCCAGATACGCAGTATTTT.